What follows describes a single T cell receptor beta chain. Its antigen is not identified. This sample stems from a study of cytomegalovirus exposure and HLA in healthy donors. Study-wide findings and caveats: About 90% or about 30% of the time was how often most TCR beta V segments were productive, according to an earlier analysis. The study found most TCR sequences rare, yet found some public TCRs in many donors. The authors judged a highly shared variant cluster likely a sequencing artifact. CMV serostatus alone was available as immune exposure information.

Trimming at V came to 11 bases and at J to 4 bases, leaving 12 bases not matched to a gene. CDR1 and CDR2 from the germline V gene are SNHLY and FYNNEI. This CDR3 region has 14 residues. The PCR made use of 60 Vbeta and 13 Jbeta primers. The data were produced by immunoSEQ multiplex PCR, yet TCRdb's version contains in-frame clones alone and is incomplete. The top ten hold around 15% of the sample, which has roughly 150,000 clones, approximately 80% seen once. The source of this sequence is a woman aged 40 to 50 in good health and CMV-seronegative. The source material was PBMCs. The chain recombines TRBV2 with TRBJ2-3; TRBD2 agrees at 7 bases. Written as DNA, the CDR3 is TGTGCCGCTCGGAGGGCGGGGGTGGCAGATACGCAGTATTTT. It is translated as CAARRAGVADTQYF.